This T cell receptor (beta chain) stems from a study of cytomegalovirus exposure and HLA in healthy donors. Whole-study results and caveats: A missense DCLRE1C variant was associated with V- and J-gene trimming of TCR beta chains in a later analysis, and an independent cohort replicated the association. Per a later analysis, about 17,000 TCR beta sequences showed association with HLA alleles at 0.05 false discovery rate.

The PCR had 60 Vbeta and 13 Jbeta primers. Methods used by the authors: Roughly 10 million shared chains were among about 80 million unique TCR beta chains counted in a later analysis. Data came from immunoSEQ multiplex PCR; TCRdb stores just in-frame clones and leaves some out. Clone size and V and J calls were adopted from that table, with D and trimming inferred from the DNA. The table shows 100,000 to 140,000 clones, with more than 70% occurring only once. Losses at the gene ends were 8 bases for V and 0 bases for J; bases not matched to a gene: 9. Germline values: CDR1 SNHLY, CDR2 FYNNEI. This CDR3 spans 15 amino acids. A remark on this clone: Its specificity is unknown.

The TCR originated in a man in his thirties or forties in good health and CMV-seronegative. Sequenced input: PBMCs. The genes are TRBV2 and TRBJ2-7; 8 nucleotides agree with TRBD2. CDR3 loop: CASRLTSASSYEQYF. In nucleotides, the CDR3 is TGTGCCAGCCGGCTGACTAGCGCGAGCTCCTACGAGCAGTACTTC.